A selection of T cell receptor beta chains follows, all from one sample in a study of blood T cells in healthy people across ages. TCRdb ran MiXCR on the 5' RACE reads and lists one entry per CDR3 protein. The table has over 1,300,000 distinct CDR3 sequences, around 59% seen once. Sequencing input: blood. The receptors derive from a man aged 18 to 29 in good health. Both conserved end residues are part of each CDR3. Fields, in order: V gene, clone size, D gene, J gene, CDR3 length, CDR3 protein, CDR3 DNA. D genes are given only for firm matches. Size tells how often a clone was seen (once, few, many) or the class of an expanded clone, and some rows leave it out.

v_call: TRBV7-8
clone_size: .
d_call: TRBD1
j_call: TRBJ2-3
cdr3_length: 17
cdr3_aa: CASSPAPGGNPTDTQYF
cdr3_nt: TGTGCCAGCAGCCCCGCCCCAGGGGGAAATCCCACAGATACGCAGTATTTT

v_call: TRBV2
clone_size: .
d_call: TRBD1
j_call: TRBJ1-2
cdr3_length: 12
cdr3_aa: CASDRENYGYTF
cdr3_nt: TGTGCCAGTGACAGGGAGAACTATGGCTACACCTTC

v_call: TRBV12-3/TRBV12-4
clone_size: .
d_call: .
j_call: TRBJ1-2
cdr3_length: 13
cdr3_aa: CASSTNRAQGYTF
cdr3_nt: TGTGCCAGCAGCACCAACAGGGCACAGGGCTACACCTTC

v_call: TRBV7-9
clone_size: .
d_call: TRBD1
j_call: TRBJ2-5
cdr3_length: 16
cdr3_aa: CASDREVGQIQETQYF
cdr3_nt: TGTGCCAGCGATAGAGAGGTGGGACAGATCCAAGAGACCCAGTACTTC

v_call: TRBV7-2
clone_size: few
d_call: TRBD1
j_call: TRBJ2-7
cdr3_length: 16
cdr3_aa: CASSLRPRQGSHEQYF
cdr3_nt: TGTGCCAGCAGCTTACGACCCCGACAGGGTTCCCACGAGCAGTACTTC

v_call: TRBV20-1
clone_size: .
d_call: TRBD2
j_call: TRBJ2-1
cdr3_length: 14
cdr3_aa: CSAKGRGRSDEQFF
cdr3_nt: TGCAGTGCTAAGGGGCGCGGGAGGTCAGATGAGCAGTTCTTC

v_call: TRBV6-2/TRBV6-3
clone_size: .
d_call: .
j_call: TRBJ2-7
cdr3_length: 13
cdr3_aa: CASRDTKDYEQYF
cdr3_nt: TGTGCCAGCAGAGACACCAAGGACTACGAGCAGTACTTC

v_call: TRBV11-2
clone_size: .
d_call: TRBD2
j_call: TRBJ2-3
cdr3_length: 14
cdr3_aa: CASSPKGLADTQYF
cdr3_nt: TGTGCCAGCAGCCCCAAGGGACTAGCGGATACGCAGTATTTT

v_call: TRBV15
clone_size: .
d_call: .
j_call: TRBJ2-5
cdr3_length: 15
cdr3_aa: CATSRAGGPRNEQYF
cdr3_nt: TGTGCCACCAGCAGAGCCGGAGGGCCGCGAAATGAGCAGTACTTC

v_call: TRBV6-1
clone_size: .
d_call: .
j_call: TRBJ2-7
cdr3_length: 15
cdr3_aa: CASSGVRRGAGEQYF
cdr3_nt: TGTGCCAGCAGTGGGGTCCGGCGAGGGGCTGGCGAGCAGTACTTC

v_call: TRBV3-1
clone_size: .
d_call: TRBD2
j_call: TRBJ2-5
cdr3_length: 17
cdr3_aa: CASSQDVVAGRRETQYF
cdr3_nt: TGTGCCAGCAGCCAAGATGTGGTAGCGGGACGAAGGGAGACCCAGTACTTC

v_call: TRBV20-1
clone_size: .
d_call: .
j_call: TRBJ1-2
cdr3_length: 17
cdr3_aa: CSARRRAGGTTNYGYTF
cdr3_nt: TGCAGTGCTAGGCGGCGGGCGGGGGGAACCACTAACTATGGCTACACCTTC

v_call: TRBV27
clone_size: .
d_call: .
j_call: TRBJ1-5
cdr3_length: 13
cdr3_aa: CASSPLGDQPQHF
cdr3_nt: TGTGCCAGCAGTCCCCTCGGGGATCAGCCCCAGCATTTT

v_call: TRBV4-1
clone_size: .
d_call: TRBD1
j_call: TRBJ1-2
cdr3_length: 15
cdr3_aa: CASSQAIGQAGGYTF
cdr3_nt: TGCGCCAGCAGTCAAGCTATAGGACAGGCGGGTGGCTACACCTTC

v_call: TRBV5-1
clone_size: .
d_call: .
j_call: TRBJ2-7
cdr3_length: 15
cdr3_aa: CASSSRERSYNEQYF
cdr3_nt: TGCGCCAGCAGCTCACGGGAGAGGTCCTACAATGAGCAGTACTTC

v_call: TRBV29-1
clone_size: .
d_call: TRBD1
j_call: TRBJ1-2
cdr3_length: 15
cdr3_aa: CSVVTGQGNDFGYTF
cdr3_nt: TGCAGCGTTGTCACGGGACAGGGAAACGACTTTGGCTACACCTTC

v_call: TRBV12-3/TRBV12-4
clone_size: .
d_call: .
j_call: TRBJ2-7
cdr3_length: 14
cdr3_aa: CASSPGDFSYEQYF
cdr3_nt: TGTGCCAGCAGTCCTGGGGATTTCTCCTACGAGCAGTACTTC

v_call: TRBV6-2/TRBV6-3
clone_size: .
d_call: .
j_call: TRBJ1-5
cdr3_length: 14
cdr3_aa: CASRQRRGDQPQHF
cdr3_nt: TGTGCCAGCAGACAACGCAGGGGAGATCAGCCCCAGCATTTT

v_call: TRBV2
clone_size: .
d_call: TRBD2
j_call: TRBJ2-3
cdr3_length: 17
cdr3_aa: CASNVPLAGGSTDTQYF
cdr3_nt: TGTGCGAGCAACGTTCCCCTGGCGGGGGGGAGCACAGATACGCAGTATTTT

v_call: TRBV6-1
clone_size: .
d_call: .
j_call: TRBJ2-6
cdr3_length: 15
cdr3_aa: CASRWADSGANVLTF
cdr3_nt: TGTGCCAGCAGGTGGGCAGACTCTGGGGCCAACGTCCTGACTTTC

v_call: TRBV27
clone_size: .
d_call: .
j_call: TRBJ1-2
cdr3_length: 13
cdr3_aa: CAGSLVANYGYTF
cdr3_nt: TGTGCCGGCAGTTTAGTAGCTAACTATGGCTACACCTTC

v_call: TRBV5-1
clone_size: .
d_call: .
j_call: TRBJ1-2
cdr3_length: 14
cdr3_aa: CASNRDPSDYGYTF
cdr3_nt: TGCGCCAGTAACCGGGACCCCTCGGACTATGGCTACACCTTC

v_call: TRBV12-3/TRBV12-4
clone_size: few
d_call: .
j_call: TRBJ1-2
cdr3_length: 12
cdr3_aa: CASSLTHSGYTF
cdr3_nt: TGTGCCAGCAGTTTAACCCATTCTGGCTACACCTTC

v_call: TRBV10-3
clone_size: .
d_call: .
j_call: TRBJ2-3
cdr3_length: 14
cdr3_aa: CAILPGQSTDTQYF
cdr3_nt: TGTGCCATCTTACCCGGACAGTCCACAGATACGCAGTATTTT

v_call: TRBV7-9
clone_size: once
d_call: .
j_call: TRBJ2-1
cdr3_length: 18
cdr3_aa: CASSPPREGRSSYNEQFF
cdr3_nt: TGTGCCAGCAGCCCCCCTCGGGAAGGACGTAGCTCCTACAATGAGCAGTTCTTC

v_call: TRBV9
clone_size: .
d_call: .
j_call: TRBJ1-2
cdr3_length: 13
cdr3_aa: CASSATGFGGYTF
cdr3_nt: TGTGCCAGCAGCGCCACAGGGTTTGGCGGCTACACCTTC

v_call: TRBV20-1
clone_size: .
d_call: TRBD1
j_call: TRBJ1-5
cdr3_length: 15
cdr3_aa: CSASNRGRINQPQHF
cdr3_nt: TGCAGTGCTAGTAACAGGGGGCGAATTAATCAGCCCCAGCATTTT

v_call: TRBV7-2
clone_size: .
d_call: .
j_call: TRBJ2-3
cdr3_length: 14
cdr3_aa: CASFYGGRTDTQYF
cdr3_nt: TGTGCCAGCTTCTACGGGGGTAGGACAGATACGCAGTATTTT

v_call: TRBV11-3
clone_size: .
d_call: .
j_call: TRBJ2-1
cdr3_length: 13
cdr3_aa: CASSRAYYNEQFF
cdr3_nt: TGTGCCAGCAGCCGGGCTTATTACAATGAGCAGTTCTTC

v_call: TRBV18
clone_size: .
d_call: TRBD1
j_call: TRBJ1-2
cdr3_length: 16
cdr3_aa: CASSLGHRGGFDGYTF
cdr3_nt: TGTGCCAGCTCACTCGGGCACAGGGGCGGTTTTGATGGCTACACCTTC

v_call: TRBV4-2
clone_size: .
d_call: TRBD2
j_call: TRBJ2-5
cdr3_length: 16
cdr3_aa: CASSQEWSGGKETQYF
cdr3_nt: TGTGCCAGCAGCCAAGAGTGGAGCGGGGGAAAAGAGACCCAGTACTTC

v_call: TRBV2
clone_size: .
d_call: .
j_call: TRBJ1-1
cdr3_length: 12
cdr3_aa: CARGRGNTEAFF
cdr3_nt: TGTGCCAGGGGTCGGGGGAACACTGAAGCTTTCTTT

v_call: TRBV12-3/TRBV12-4
clone_size: few
d_call: TRBD1
j_call: TRBJ2-5
cdr3_length: 16
cdr3_aa: CASGKWGQGARKTQYF
cdr3_nt: TGTGCCAGCGGCAAGTGGGGACAGGGGGCGAGGAAGACCCAGTACTTC

v_call: TRBV29-1
clone_size: .
d_call: TRBD1
j_call: TRBJ2-7
cdr3_length: 14
cdr3_aa: CSVTLRTGMSEQYF
cdr3_nt: TGCAGCGTTACCCTCCGGACAGGGATGTCCGAGCAGTACTTC

v_call: TRBV3-1
clone_size: .
d_call: .
j_call: TRBJ2-4
cdr3_length: 17
cdr3_aa: CASSLFGGTLAKNIQYF
cdr3_nt: TGTGCCAGCAGCCTTTTCGGGGGAACGTTAGCCAAAAACATTCAGTACTTC

v_call: TRBV5-1
clone_size: few
d_call: .
j_call: TRBJ2-7
cdr3_length: 13
cdr3_aa: CASSLVDGYEQYF
cdr3_nt: TGTGCCAGCAGTTTAGTCGACGGATACGAGCAGTACTTC

v_call: TRBV12-3/TRBV12-4
clone_size: .
d_call: .
j_call: TRBJ2-7
cdr3_length: 14
cdr3_aa: CASSFWGGPYEQYF
cdr3_nt: TGTGCCAGCAGCTTTTGGGGGGGCCCCTACGAGCAGTACTTC